This T cell receptor (beta chain) emerged from a study of OX40 agonist ivuxolimab in advanced cancers. Study information: Partial responses were seen in three patients, one with hepatocellular carcinoma and two with cutaneous melanoma.

Study-wide results and limits: The CD4+ and CD8+ T cells in the blood had expanded clonally by week 6 at 0.1 to 3.0 mg/kg.

Comment on this clone: As yet, its antigen is unknown.

Patients were excluded for autoimmune disease history or systemic immunosuppression. Germline CDR1 and CDR2: SNHLY and FYNNEI. The CDR3 contains 13 residues. Between the trimmed V and J ends, which lost 4 bases and 2 bases, there was a span of 7 bases. Libraries were prepared by immunoSEQ multiplex PCR; TCRdb keeps only in-frame clonotypes and omits some of them. The table shows approximately 98,000 clones, with about 80% occurring only once. The rearrangement joins TRBV2 to TRBJ2-3; D not certain. The source material was CD4+ or CD8+ T cells sorted from blood, sampled in a trial of the OX40 agonist ivuxolimab. The sequence was collected from an adult with an advanced solid tumor such as melanoma, head and neck, liver or kidney cancer. The CDR3 nucleotides read TGTGCCAGCAGTGTTGGATACACAGATACGCAGTATTTT. It codes for CASSVGYTDTQYF.